Listed below are T cell receptor beta chains from one sample, sequenced in a study of CD8 T cells in Susac syndrome. TCRdb reprocessed the immunoSEQ multiplex PCR reads via MiXCR and lists one record per CDR3 protein. Among some 170,000 distinct CDR3 sequences listed, around 95% were seen once. The sample taken for sequencing was CD4+ T cells from PBMCs. All receptors derive from a human donor in good health. Each CDR3 is given with its conserved first and last residue. Fields, in order: D gene, J gene, V gene, clone size, CDR3 protein, CDR3 DNA. The D gene is left open where the match is weak. Clone size appears in some rows only: once, few, many, or a class for an expanded clone.

TRBD1,TRBJ1-4,TRBV7-2,-,CASSPRQGNEKLFF,TGTGCCAGCAGCCCCAGACAGGGGAATGAAAAACTGTTTTTT
-,TRBJ1-6,TRBV12-3/TRBV12-4,-,CASSSPPGQGNSPLHF,TGTGCCAGCAGTTCCCCTCCGGGCCAGGGCAATTCACCCCTCCACTTT
-,TRBJ2-7,TRBV10-2,-,CASSDTTPWEQYF,TGCGCCAGCAGTGACACGACCCCCTGGGAGCAGTACTTC
-,TRBJ1-1,TRBV4-1,-,CASSQTTVNTEAFF,TGCGCCAGCAGCCAAACTACAGTGAACACTGAAGCTTTCTTT
-,TRBJ2-7,TRBV2,-,CASSDRVPYEQYF,TGTGCCAGCAGTGACAGGGTCCCCTACGAGCAGTACTTC
-,TRBJ2-3,TRBV4-1,-,CASRITASTDTQYF,TGCGCCAGCCGGATTACAGCCAGCACAGATACGCAGTATTTT
-,TRBJ1-6,TRBV9,-,CASSGASSSYNSPLHF,TGTGCCAGCAGCGGGGCATCCAGCTCCTATAATTCACCCCTCCACTTT
-,TRBJ2-3,TRBV6-1,-,CASIPKGVSTDTQYF,TGTGCCAGCATCCCAAAAGGGGTCAGCACAGATACGCAGTATTTT
-,TRBJ2-1,TRBV6-6,-,CASSPRGARSYNEQFF,TGTGCCAGCAGTCCCCGGGGGGCTAGATCCTACAATGAGCAGTTCTTC
-,TRBJ2-5,TRBV12-3/TRBV12-4,-,CASSLGGVTEETQYF,TGTGCCAGCAGTTTAGGGGGGGTAACGGAGGAGACCCAGTACTTC
-,TRBJ2-2,TRBV14,-,CASNDRTGELFF,TGTGCCAGCAACGACAGAACCGGGGAGCTGTTTTTT
-,TRBJ2-3,TRBV3-1,-,CASSQGGSRWTDTQYF,TGTGCCAGCAGCCAAGGGGGGTCTAGGTGGACGGACACGCAGTATTTT
-,TRBJ1-1,TRBV19,once,CASSQRGANEAFF,TGTGCCAGTTCTCAGAGGGGCGCAAATGAAGCTTTCTTT
-,TRBJ1-6,TRBV7-3,-,CASSSGPENSPLHF,TGTGCCAGCAGCTCGGGACCTGAGAATTCACCCCTCCACTTT
TRBD1,TRBJ2-7,TRBV7-2,-,CASSSKGGASYEQYF,TGTGCCAGCAGCTCCAAAGGGGGCGCTTCCTACGAGCAGTACTTC
-,TRBJ1-1,TRBV4-2,-,CASSPMGPGGAFF,TGTGCCAGCAGCCCAATGGGGCCCGGGGGGGCTTTCTTT